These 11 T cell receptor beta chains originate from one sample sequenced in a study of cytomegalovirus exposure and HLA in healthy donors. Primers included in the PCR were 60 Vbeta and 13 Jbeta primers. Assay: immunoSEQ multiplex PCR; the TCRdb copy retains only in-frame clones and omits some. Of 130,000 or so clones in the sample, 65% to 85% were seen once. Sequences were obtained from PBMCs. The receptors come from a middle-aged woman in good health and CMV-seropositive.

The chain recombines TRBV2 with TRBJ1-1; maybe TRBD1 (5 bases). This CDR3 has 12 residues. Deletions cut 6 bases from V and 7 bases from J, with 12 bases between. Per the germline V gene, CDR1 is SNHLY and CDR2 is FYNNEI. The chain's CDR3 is CASSLDSFEAFF. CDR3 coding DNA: TGTGCCAGCAGCTTAGACAGTTTTGAAGCTTTCTTT.

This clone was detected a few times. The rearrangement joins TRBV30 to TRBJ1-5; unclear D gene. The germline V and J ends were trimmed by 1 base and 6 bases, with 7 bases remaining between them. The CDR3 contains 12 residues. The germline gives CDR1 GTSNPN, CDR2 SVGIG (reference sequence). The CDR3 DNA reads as TGTGCCTGGAGTGACACAACTCAGCCCCAGCATTTT. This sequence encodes CAWSDTTQPQHF.

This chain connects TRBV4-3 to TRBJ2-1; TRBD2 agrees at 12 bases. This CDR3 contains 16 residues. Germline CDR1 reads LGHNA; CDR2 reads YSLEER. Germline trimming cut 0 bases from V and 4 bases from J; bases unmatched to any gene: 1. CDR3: CASSQDLAGGYNEQFF. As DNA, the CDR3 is TGCGCCAGCAGCCAAGATCTAGCGGGAGGGTACAATGAGCAGTTCTTC.

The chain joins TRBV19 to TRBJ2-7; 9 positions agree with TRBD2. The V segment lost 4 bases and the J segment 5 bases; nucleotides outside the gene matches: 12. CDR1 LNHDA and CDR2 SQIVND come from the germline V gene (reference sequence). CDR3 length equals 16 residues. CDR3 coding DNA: TGTGCCAGTAGTAAACTAGCGGGCTCAAAAGGAGACGAGCAGTACTTC. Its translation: CASSKLAGSKGDEQYF.

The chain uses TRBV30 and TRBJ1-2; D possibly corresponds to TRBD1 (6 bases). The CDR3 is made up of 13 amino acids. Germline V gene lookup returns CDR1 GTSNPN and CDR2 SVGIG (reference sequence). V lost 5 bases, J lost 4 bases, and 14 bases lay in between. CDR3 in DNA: TGTGCCTGGGTCAACAGGGTAACCTATGGCTACACCTTC. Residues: CAWVNRVTYGYTF.

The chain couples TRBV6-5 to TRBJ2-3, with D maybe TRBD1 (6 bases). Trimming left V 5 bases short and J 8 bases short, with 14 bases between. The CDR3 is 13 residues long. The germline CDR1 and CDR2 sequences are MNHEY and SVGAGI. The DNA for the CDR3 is TGTGCCAGCAGTAAACCGGACAGATCTACGCAGTATTTT. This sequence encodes CASSKPDRSTQYF.

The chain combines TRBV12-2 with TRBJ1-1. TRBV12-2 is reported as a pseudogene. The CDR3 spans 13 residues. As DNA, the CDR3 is TGTGCAAGTCGCTTAGTATTAGGAGGTGAAGCTTTCTTT. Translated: CASRLVLGGEAFF.

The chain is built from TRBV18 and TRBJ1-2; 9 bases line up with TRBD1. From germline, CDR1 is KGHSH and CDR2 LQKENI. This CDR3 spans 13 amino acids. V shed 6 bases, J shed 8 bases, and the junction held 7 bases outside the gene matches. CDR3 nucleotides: TGTGCCAGCTCTCGGGACAGGGAACGGGGCTACACCTTC. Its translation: CASSRDRERGYTF.

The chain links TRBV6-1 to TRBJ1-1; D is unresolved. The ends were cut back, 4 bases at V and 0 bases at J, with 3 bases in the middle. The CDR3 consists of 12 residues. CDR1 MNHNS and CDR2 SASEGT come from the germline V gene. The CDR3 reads CASSALNTEAFF. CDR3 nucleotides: TGTGCCAGCAGTGCGTTGAACACTGAAGCTTTCTTT.

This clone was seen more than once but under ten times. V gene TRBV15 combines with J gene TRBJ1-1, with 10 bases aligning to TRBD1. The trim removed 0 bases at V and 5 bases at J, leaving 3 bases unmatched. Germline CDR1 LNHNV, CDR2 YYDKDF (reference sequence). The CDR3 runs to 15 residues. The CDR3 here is CATSREGTGVTEAFF. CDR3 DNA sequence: TGTGCCACCAGCAGAGAGGGGACAGGGGTTACTGAAGCTTTCTTT.

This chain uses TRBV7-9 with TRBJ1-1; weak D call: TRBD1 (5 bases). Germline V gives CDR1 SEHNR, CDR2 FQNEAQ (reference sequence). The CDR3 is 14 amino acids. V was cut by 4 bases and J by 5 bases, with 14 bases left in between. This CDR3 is CASSSRAGGTEAFF. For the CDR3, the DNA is TGTGCCAGCAGCTCGCGGGCCGGGGGGACTGAAGCTTTCTTT. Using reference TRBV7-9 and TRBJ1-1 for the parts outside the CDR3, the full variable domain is DTGVSQNPRHKITKRGQNVTFRCDPISEHNRLYWYRQTLGQGPEFLTYFQNEAQLEKSRLLSDRFSAERPKGSFSTLEIQRTEQGDSAMYLCASSSRAGGTEAFFGQGTRLTVV.